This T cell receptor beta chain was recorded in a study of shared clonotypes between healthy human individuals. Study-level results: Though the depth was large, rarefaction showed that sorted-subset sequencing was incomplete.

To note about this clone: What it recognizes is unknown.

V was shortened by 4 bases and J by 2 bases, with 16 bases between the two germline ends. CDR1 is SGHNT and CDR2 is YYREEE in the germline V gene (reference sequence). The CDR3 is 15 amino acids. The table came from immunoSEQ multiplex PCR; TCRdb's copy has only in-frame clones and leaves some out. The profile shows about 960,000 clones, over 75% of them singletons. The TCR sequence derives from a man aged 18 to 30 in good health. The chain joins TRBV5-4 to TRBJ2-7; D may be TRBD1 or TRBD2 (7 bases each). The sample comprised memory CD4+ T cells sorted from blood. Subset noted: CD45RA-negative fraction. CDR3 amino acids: CASSPGGLAAYEQYF. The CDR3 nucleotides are TGTGCCAGCAGCCCAGGGGGGCTAGCGGCCTACGAGCAGTACTTC.